A single sample gave rise to the 4 T cell receptor beta chains below, sequenced in a study of metastatic and nonmetastatic thyroid tumors. From the PCR reads, TCRdb re-called clones with MiXCR. Of approximately 30,000 clones detected, roughly 17% appear once; the ten largest clones hold almost 3.5%. Every patient underwent thyroid surgery untreated. The sequenced material came from blood. The receptors shown here come from a female donor with papillary thyroid cancer or a benign thyroid nodule (not recorded which). Some clones in this sample may be carry-over from other donors' samples.

This clone was found many times. The chain joins TRBV7-2 to TRBJ2-2, with TRBD2 identical over 9 bases. V lost 2 bases, J lost 4 bases, and 14 bases stayed unmatched. CDR3 length: 19 residues. The germline V gene encodes CDR1 SGHTA and CDR2 FQGNSA. CDR3 residues: CASSLSWVSGRGVTGELFF. In nucleotides, the CDR3 is TGTGCCAGCAGCTTATCTTGGGTTAGCGGGAGAGGGGTCACCGGGGAGCTGTTTTTT.

Turning to this clone: One base away lies a much larger clone, so this may be a sequencing read error. The same CDR3 can be traced to other DNA sequences in this sample. The chain recombines TRBV4-1 with TRBJ2-5, with D perhaps matching TRBD1 (6 bases). Trimming shortened V by 6 bases and J by 4 bases, and 18 bases separated the two germline ends. There are 15 residues in the CDR3. CDR1 and CDR2 from the germline V gene are MGHRA and YSYEKL. CDR3 coding DNA: TGCGCCAGCAGGGTAGGGGGAGTTGGTCGAGAGACCCAGTACTTC. Residues: CASRVGGVGRETQYF.

This clone was counted only a few times. The V and J genes are TRBV6-1 and TRBJ2-1; 9 bases match TRBD2. Germline V gene sequence: CDR1 MNHNS, CDR2 SASEGT. With V trimmed by 6 bases and J by 7 bases, 16 bases remained unmatched. The CDR3 sequence is 17 residues long. The CDR3 DNA follows: TGTGCCAGCAGCCAAGGCCTCGGGACTAGCCGAATAAATGAGCAGTTCTTC. This gives the protein CASSQGLGTSRINEQFF.

This clone was observed at least ten times. The chain links TRBV3-1 to TRBJ2-3; D not resolved. The CDR3 is made up of 14 amino acids. Trimming removed 0 bases at V and 7 bases at J, with 11 bases between. Germline V gene data show CDR1 as LGHDT and CDR2 as YNNKEL (reference sequence). Here the CDR3 DNA reads TGTGCCAGCAGCCAAGATCCCGCTACTTATACGCAGTATTTT. This codes for CASSQDPATYTQYF.